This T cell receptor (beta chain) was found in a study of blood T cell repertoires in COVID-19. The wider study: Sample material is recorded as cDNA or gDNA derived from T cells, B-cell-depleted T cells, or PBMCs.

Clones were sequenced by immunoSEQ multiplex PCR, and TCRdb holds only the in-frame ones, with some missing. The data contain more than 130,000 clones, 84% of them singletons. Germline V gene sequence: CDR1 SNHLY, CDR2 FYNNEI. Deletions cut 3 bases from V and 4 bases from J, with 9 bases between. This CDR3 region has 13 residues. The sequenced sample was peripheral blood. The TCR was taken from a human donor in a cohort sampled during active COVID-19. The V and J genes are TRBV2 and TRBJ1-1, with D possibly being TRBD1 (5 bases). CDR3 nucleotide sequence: TGTGCCAGCAGTGAGCGGAGGGGCACTGAAGCTTTCTTT. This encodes CASSERRGTEAFF.